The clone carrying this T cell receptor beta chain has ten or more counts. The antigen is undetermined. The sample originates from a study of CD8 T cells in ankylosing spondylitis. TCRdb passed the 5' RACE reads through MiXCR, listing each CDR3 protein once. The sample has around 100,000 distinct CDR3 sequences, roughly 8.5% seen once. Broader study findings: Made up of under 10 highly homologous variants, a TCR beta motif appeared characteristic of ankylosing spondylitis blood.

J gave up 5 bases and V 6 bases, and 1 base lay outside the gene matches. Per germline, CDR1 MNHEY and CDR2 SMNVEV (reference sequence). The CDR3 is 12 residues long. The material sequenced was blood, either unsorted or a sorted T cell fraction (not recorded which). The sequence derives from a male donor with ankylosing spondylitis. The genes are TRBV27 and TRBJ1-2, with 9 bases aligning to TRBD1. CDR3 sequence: CASRTGGYGYTF. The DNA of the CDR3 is TGTGCCAGCAGGACAGGGGGGTATGGCTACACCTTC.